This T cell receptor (beta chain) was sequenced during a study of T-cell reconstitution after alpha-beta-depleted transplantation in children. TCRbeta library construction was performed incorporating unique molecular identifiers. TCRdb re-analysed the PCR reads in MiXCR, keeping a single row per CDR3 protein. The sample contains about half a million distinct CDR3 sequences, roughly an eighth of which appear only once. The material was PBMCs from the stem cell graft donor, obtained from the stem cell graft. The sequence was collected from a human donor who donated a stem cell graft to a child with combined immunodeficiency.

The CDR3 DNA follows: TGTGCCAGCAGCTTAGATCGGGGACTCTATGACTACAATGAGCAGTTCTTC. This codes for CASSLDRGLYDYNEQFF. The chain has TRBV11-2 and TRBJ2-1; D might be TRBD2 (6 bases). V was cut by 0 bases and J by 3 bases, with 15 bases left in between. CDR1 is SGHAT, CDR2 FQNNGV, per germline. The CDR3 is 17 residues long.